The 18 T cell receptor beta chains given below trace back to one sample, sequenced in a study of CD8 T cells in Susac syndrome (dated by TCRdb to about 2019). Library creation used the immunoSEQ multiplex PCR assay. RNA was extracted with the RNeasy kit and 0.5 to 1 ug was reverse transcribed using random hexamers. TCRdb reanalyzed the raw reads on its own, using fastp at Q25 for trimming and MiXCR for clone calling, and kept in-frame beta chains. Every distinct CDR3 protein forms one entry, paired with its most common genes and DNA. Across this sample there are around 170,000 distinct CDR3 sequences, with 95% seen only once. The ten most abundant clones make up around 0.16% of the sample. The sample comprised CD8+ T cells from PBMCs. The receptors were gathered from a human donor with Susac syndrome.

The CDR3 DNA is TGTGCCAGCAGTTACGGTCGAGGGTTGAGGGATCAGCCCCAGCATTTT. It yields the protein CASSYGRGLRDQPQHF. The chain has TRBV6-2 or TRBV6-3 and TRBJ1-5; D not resolved. The germline V gene encodes CDR1 MNHEY and CDR2 SVGEGT. V gave up 2 bases and J gave up 5 bases, with 16 bases separating them. The CDR3 runs to 16 residues.

This chain uses TRBV6-5 with TRBJ2-5; D is perhaps TRBD1 or TRBD2 (5 bases each). Trimming stripped 6 bases from V and 1 base from J, with 15 bases between. Per the germline V gene, CDR1 is MNHEY and CDR2 is SVGAGI. The CDR3 covers 15 residues. The CDR3 DNA sequence: TGTGCCAGCAGCCCGGGAACGACAGTCCAAGAGACCCAGTACTTC. This codes for CASSPGTTVQETQYF.

The chain joins TRBV7-9 to TRBJ1-2; D is possibly TRBD1 (5 bases). Germline values: CDR1 SEHNR, CDR2 FQNEAQ (reference sequence). Trimming left V 5 bases short and J 6 bases short, with 25 bases between. The CDR3 consists of 17 residues. The CDR3, as DNA: TGTGCCAGCAGCCCTTTGACCGGGACTACGACCGTAAATGGCTACACCTTC. Translating it yields CASSPLTGTTTVNGYTF.

This sequence joins TRBV11-2 and TRBJ1-1, with D tentatively TRBD1 (5 bases). The CDR3 is 15 residues long. The V gene's germline CDR1 is SGHAT and CDR2 FQNNGV. The V and J ends lost 5 bases and 3 bases respectively, with 16 bases between them. Here the CDR3 reads CASSISRGGYTEAFF. CDR3 coding DNA: TGTGCCAGCAGCATCTCCCGCGGGGGATACACTGAAGCTTTCTTT. The full variable domain, completed using reference TRBV11-2 and TRBJ1-1, is EAGVAQSPRYKIIEKRQSVAFWCNPISGHATLYWYQQILGQGPKLLIQFQNNGVVDDSQLPKDRFSAERLKGVDSTLKIQPAKLEDSAVYLCASSISRGGYTEAFFGQGTRLTVV.

The chain has TRBV11-2 and TRBJ1-4; 9 bases match TRBD1. V was pared by 4 bases and J by 6 bases, with 6 bases of the junction left unmatched. The CDR3 extends over 15 amino acids. Germline values: CDR1 SGHAT, CDR2 FQNNGV. The CDR3 coding sequence is TGTGCCAGCAGCTACACAGGGGGCGAGGATGAAAAACTGTTTTTT. Its protein is CASSYTGGEDEKLFF.

The chain employs TRBV5-6 and TRBJ2-4, with D tentatively TRBD1 or TRBD2 (5 bases each). CDR3 length: 12 amino acids. The ends were cut back, 3 bases at V and 8 bases at J, with 9 bases in the middle. Germline CDR1 SGHDT, CDR2 YYEEEE. CDR3 sequence: CASSWGPDIQYF. CDR3 DNA sequence: TGTGCCAGCAGCTGGGGACCGGACATTCAGTACTTC.

This clonotype was observed a single time. This rearrangement joins TRBV20-1 to TRBJ1-5, with D maybe TRBD1 (5 bases). The CDR3 covers 16 residues. Trimming took 0 bases from V and 0 from J, leaving 12 bases between them. Per germline, CDR1 DFQATT and CDR2 SNEGSKA (reference sequence). CDR3 amino acids: CSARETGIYSNQPQHF. The DNA of the CDR3 is TGCAGTGCTAGAGAAACAGGAATTTATAGCAATCAGCCCCAGCATTTT.

This chain uses TRBV2 with TRBJ2-5; D tentatively fits TRBD1 or TRBD2 (5 bases each). Germline values: CDR1 SNHLY, CDR2 FYNNEI. The CDR3 runs 15 residues. V lost 3 bases to trimming and J lost 5 bases, with 16 bases between them. CDR3 sequence reads: CASSEPLEGTETQYF. The CDR3 DNA sequence: TGTGCCAGCAGTGAGCCCTTAGAAGGGACGGAGACCCAGTACTTC.

The J gene is TRBJ2-1, the V gene TRBV12-3 or TRBV12-4; TRBD2 matches at 7 bases. Trimming removed 10 bases from V and 4 bases from J; junction bases left unmatched: 19. The CDR3 extends over 17 amino acids. The CDR3 coding sequence is TGTGCCATACATGGGGTGGGGGTACGGGGAGGGTACAATGAGCAGTTCTTC. Translated: CAIHGVGVRGGYNEQFF.

This chain uses TRBV4-2 with TRBJ2-7; weak D call: TRBD2 (5 bases). This CDR3 contains 16 residues. The V end lost 1 base, the J end lost 0 bases, and 13 bases lay between the germline ends. CDR1 is LGHNA, CDR2 YNFKEQ, per germline. CDR3 in amino acids: CASSQAERPRSYEQYF. The CDR3 DNA follows: TGTGCCAGCAGCCAAGCTGAGCGGCCCCGCTCCTACGAGCAGTACTTC.

The rearrangement links TRBV5-6 to TRBJ1-1, with 7 bases aligning to TRBD1. The CDR3 length is 15 residues. Looked up from germline, CDR1 is SGHDT and CDR2 is YYEEEE. Trimming took 3 bases from V and 0 from J; bases not matched to a gene: 5. The CDR3 bases are TGTGCCAGCAGCTGGGGGACAGTCATGAACACTGAAGCTTTCTTT. Translation: CASSWGTVMNTEAFF.

The rearrangement uses TRBV27 and TRBJ1-1; 7 nucleotides line up with TRBD1. The length of the CDR3 is 15 residues. The ends lost 5 bases at V and 4 bases at J; junction bases unmatched: 10. CDR1 is MNHEY and CDR2 is SMNVEV in the germline V gene (reference sequence). The CDR3 reads CASSTQGFRGTEAFF. Here the CDR3 DNA reads TGTGCCAGCAGTACACAGGGGTTCCGAGGCACTGAAGCTTTCTTT.

The chain's CDR3 is CASRLPGQGIIGELFF. For the CDR3, the DNA is TGTGCCAGCAGACTACCGGGACAGGGGATTATAGGGGAGCTGTTTTTT. The J gene is TRBJ2-2, the V gene TRBV7-3, with 10 bases identical to TRBD1. The length of the CDR3 is 16 residues. J gave up 8 bases and V 6 bases, and 12 bases lay outside the gene matches. The germline gives CDR1 SGHTA, CDR2 FQGTGA.

The genes are TRBV19 and TRBJ1-5, with D unclear. The V gene lost 1 base and the J gene lost 5 bases, with 6 bases spanning the gap. CDR1 LNHDA and CDR2 SQIVND come from the germline V gene (reference sequence). This CDR3 has 13 amino acids. CDR3 amino acids: CASSIGGDQPQHF. The CDR3 DNA follows: TGTGCCAGTAGTATAGGGGGAGATCAGCCCCAGCATTTT.

The chain couples TRBV20-1 to TRBJ1-1; tentatively, D is TRBD1 (5 bases). Germline-derived CDR1 and CDR2 are DFQATT and SNEGSKA (reference sequence). Between the trimmed V and J ends, which lost 6 bases and 7 bases, there was a span of 18 bases. The CDR3 is made up of 13 amino acids. The CDR3: CSARGLLGGEAFF. The CDR3 nucleotides read TGCAGTGCCCGGGGACTCCTTGGGGGTGAAGCTTTCTTT.

The V gene is TRBV12-3 or TRBV12-4, the J gene TRBJ2-2; D uncertain. The CDR3 spans 14 residues. V was trimmed by 6 bases and J by 6 bases, leaving 14 bases between them. The CDR3 loop reads CASSSGIGAGELFF. DNA of the CDR3: TGTGCCAGCAGCTCTGGGATTGGGGCCGGGGAGCTGTTTTTT.

In regard to this clonotype: The conserved final phenylalanine or tryptophan is absent from the CDR3, which likely points to a read error. This rearrangement joins TRBV9 to TRBJ1-2; TRBD1 matches at 7 bases. The CDR3 length is 15 residues. Germline values: CDR1 SGDLS, CDR2 YYNGEE. V shed 0 bases, J shed 6 bases, and the junction held 8 bases outside the gene matches. The chain's CDR3 is CASSVAFQGGDGYTS. The DNA of the CDR3 is TGTGCCAGCAGCGTAGCTTTCCAGGGGGGAGATGGCTACACCTCC.

This chain's CDR3 is CASRDPRTGELFF. The CDR3 nucleotides are TGTGCCAGCCGCGACCCGAGGACCGGGGAGCTGTTTTTT. This chain joins TRBV28 and TRBJ2-2; no clear D. V lost 8 bases, J lost 5 bases, and 12 bases lay in between. Germline CDR1 MDHEN, CDR2 SYDVKM. The CDR3 extends over 13 amino acids.